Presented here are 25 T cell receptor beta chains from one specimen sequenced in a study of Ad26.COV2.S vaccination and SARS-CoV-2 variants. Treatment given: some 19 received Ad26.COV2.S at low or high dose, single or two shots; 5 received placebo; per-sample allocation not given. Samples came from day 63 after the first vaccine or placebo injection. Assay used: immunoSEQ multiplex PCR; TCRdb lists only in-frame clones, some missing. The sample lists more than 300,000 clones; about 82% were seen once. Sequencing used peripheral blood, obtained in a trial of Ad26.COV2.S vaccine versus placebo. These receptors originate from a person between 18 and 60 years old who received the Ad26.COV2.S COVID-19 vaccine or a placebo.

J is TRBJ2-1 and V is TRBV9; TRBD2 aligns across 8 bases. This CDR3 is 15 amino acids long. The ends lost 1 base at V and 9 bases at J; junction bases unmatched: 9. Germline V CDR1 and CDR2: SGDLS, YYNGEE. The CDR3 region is CASSVFPGGAAEQFF. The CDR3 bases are TGTGCCAGCAGCGTATTCCCCGGGGGGGCCGCTGAGCAGTTCTTC.

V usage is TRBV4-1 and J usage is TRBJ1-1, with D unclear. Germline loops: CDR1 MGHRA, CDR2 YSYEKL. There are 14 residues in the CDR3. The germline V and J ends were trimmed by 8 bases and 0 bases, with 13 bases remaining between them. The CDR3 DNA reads TGCGCCAGCCAGGCGGTAAAAATGAACACTGAAGCTTTCTTT. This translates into CASQAVKMNTEAFF.

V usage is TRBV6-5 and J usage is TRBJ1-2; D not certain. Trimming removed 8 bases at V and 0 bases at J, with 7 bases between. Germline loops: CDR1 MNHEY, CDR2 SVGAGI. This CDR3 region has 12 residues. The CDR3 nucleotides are TGTGCCAGCGGAGGATCTAACTATGGCTACACCTTC. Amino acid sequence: CASGGSNYGYTF.

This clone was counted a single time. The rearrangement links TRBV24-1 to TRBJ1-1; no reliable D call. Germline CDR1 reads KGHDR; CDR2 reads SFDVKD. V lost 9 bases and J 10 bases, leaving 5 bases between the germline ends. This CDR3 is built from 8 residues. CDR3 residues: CATSPAFF. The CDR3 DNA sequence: TGTGCCACCTCCCCAGCTTTCTTT.

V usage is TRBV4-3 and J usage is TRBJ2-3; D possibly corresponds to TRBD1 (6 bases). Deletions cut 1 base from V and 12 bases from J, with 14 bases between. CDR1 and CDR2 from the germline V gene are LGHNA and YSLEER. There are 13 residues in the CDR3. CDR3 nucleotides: TGCGCCAGCAGCCAAGTTACAGGGTGGTTTCAGTATTTT. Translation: CASSQVTGWFQYF.

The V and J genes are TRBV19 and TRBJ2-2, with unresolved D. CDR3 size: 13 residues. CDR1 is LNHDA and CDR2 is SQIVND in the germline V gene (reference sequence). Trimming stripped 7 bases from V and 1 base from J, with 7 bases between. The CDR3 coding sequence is TGTGCCAGTACCGACGGGAACACCGGGGAGCTGTTTTTT. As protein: CASTDGNTGELFF.

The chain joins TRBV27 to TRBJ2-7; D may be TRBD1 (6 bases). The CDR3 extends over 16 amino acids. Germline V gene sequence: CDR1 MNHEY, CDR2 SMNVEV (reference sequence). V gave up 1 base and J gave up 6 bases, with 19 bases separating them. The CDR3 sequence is CASSLYSGTSSLEQYF. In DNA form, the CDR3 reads TGTGCCAGCAGTTTATATTCCGGGACAAGTTCACTCGAGCAGTACTTC.

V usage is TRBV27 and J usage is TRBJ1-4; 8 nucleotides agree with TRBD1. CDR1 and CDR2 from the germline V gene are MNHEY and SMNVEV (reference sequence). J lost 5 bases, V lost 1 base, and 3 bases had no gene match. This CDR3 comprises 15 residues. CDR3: CASSLLWDRNEKLFF. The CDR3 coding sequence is TGTGCCAGCAGTTTATTGTGGGACAGGAATGAAAAACTGTTTTTT.

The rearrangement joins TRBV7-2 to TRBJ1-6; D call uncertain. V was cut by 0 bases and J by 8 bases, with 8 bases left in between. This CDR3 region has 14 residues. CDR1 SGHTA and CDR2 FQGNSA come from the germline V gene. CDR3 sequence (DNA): TGTGCCAGCAGCTTAGCGTCAGCTCATTCACCCCTCCACTTT. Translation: CASSLASAHSPLHF.

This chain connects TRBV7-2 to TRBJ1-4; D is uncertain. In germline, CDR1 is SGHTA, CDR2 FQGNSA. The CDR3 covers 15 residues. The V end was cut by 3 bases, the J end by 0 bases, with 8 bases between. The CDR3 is CASSFLGATNEKLFF. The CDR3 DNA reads TGTGCCAGCAGCTTCTTGGGTGCAACTAATGAAAAACTGTTTTTT.

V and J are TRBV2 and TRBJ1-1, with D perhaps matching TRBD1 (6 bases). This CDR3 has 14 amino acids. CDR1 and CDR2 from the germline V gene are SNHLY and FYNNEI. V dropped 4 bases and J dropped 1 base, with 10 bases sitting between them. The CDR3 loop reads CASSVRQENTEAFF. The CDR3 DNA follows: TGTGCCAGCAGTGTGAGACAGGAGAACACTGAAGCTTTCTTT.

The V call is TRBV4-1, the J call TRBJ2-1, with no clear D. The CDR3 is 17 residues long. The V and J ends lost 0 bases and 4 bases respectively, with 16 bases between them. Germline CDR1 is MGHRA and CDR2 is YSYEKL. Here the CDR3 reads CASSQEGIGRPYNEQFF. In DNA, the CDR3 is TGCGCCAGCAGCCAAGAGGGCATTGGACGACCTTACAATGAGCAGTTCTTC.

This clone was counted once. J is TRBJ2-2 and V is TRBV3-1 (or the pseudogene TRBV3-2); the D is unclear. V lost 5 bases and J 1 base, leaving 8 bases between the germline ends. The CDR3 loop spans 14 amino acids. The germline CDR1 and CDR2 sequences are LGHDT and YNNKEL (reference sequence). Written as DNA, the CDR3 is TGTGCCAGCAGCAAAACGGGGAACACCGGGGAGCTGTTTTTT. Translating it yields CASSKTGNTGELFF.

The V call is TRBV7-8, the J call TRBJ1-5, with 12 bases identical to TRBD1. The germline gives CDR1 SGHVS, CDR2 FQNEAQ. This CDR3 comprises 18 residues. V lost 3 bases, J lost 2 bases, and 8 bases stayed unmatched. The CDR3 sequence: CASSLGDRGLRGNQPQHF. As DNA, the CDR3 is TGTGCCAGCAGCTTGGGGGACAGGGGGCTTCGGGGCAATCAGCCCCAGCATTTT.

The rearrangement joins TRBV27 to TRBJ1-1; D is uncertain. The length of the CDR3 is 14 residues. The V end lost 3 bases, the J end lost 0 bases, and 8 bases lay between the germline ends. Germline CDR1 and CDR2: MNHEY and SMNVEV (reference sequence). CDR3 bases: TGTGCCAGCAGTTTCACCCCATTGAACACTGAAGCTTTCTTT. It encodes CASSFTPLNTEAFF.

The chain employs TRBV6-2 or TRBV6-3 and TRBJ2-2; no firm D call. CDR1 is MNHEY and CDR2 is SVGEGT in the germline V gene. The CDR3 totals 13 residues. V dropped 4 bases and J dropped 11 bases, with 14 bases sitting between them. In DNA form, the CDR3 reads TGTGCCAGCAGTTCGGTGACTGTCCGAGAGCTGTTTTTT. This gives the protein CASSSVTVRELFF.

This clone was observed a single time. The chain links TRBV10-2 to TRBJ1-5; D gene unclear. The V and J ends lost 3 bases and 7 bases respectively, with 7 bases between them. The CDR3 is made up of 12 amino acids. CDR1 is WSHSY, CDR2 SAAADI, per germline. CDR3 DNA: TGCGCCAGCAGTGATGCTTCCCAGCCCCAGCATTTT. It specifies CASSDASQPQHF.

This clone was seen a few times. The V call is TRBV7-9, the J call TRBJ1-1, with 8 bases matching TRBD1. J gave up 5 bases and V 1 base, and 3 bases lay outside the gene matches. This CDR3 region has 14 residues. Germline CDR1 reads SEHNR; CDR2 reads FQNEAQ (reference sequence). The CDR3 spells CASSLGQGKTEAFF. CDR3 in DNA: TGTGCCAGCAGCTTAGGACAGGGGAAAACTGAAGCTTTCTTT.

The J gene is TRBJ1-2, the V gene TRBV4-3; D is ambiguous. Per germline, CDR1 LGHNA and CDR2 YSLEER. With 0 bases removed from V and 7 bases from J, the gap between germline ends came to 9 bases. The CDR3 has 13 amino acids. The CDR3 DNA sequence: TGCGCCAGCAGCCAAGATGATACGACTGGCTACACCTTC. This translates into CASSQDDTTGYTF.

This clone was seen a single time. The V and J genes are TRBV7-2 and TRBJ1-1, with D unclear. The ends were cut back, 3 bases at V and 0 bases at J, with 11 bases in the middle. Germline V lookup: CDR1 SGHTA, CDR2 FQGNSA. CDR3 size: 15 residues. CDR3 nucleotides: TGTGCCAGCAGCTTTGACAAGGAAATGAACACTGAAGCTTTCTTT. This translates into CASSFDKEMNTEAFF.

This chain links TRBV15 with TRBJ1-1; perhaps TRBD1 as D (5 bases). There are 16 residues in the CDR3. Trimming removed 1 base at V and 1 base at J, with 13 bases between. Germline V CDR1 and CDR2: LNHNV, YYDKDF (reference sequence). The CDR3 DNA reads TGTGCCACCAGCAGAGGGAGACAGCTAAAGAACACTGAAGCTTTCTTT. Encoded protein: CATSRGRQLKNTEAFF.

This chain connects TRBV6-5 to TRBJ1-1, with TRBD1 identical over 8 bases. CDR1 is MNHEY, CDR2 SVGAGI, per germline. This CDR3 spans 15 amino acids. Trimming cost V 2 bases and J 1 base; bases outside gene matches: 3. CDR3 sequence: CASSYLRGRNTEAFF. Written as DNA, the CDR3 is TGTGCCAGCAGTTACCTCAGGGGGCGGAACACTGAAGCTTTCTTT.

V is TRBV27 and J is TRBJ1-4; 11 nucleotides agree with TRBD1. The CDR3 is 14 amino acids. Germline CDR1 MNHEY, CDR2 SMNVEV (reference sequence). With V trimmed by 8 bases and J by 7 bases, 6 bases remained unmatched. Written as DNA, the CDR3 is TGTGCCAGCGGTGGACAGGGGGCAGGTGAAAAACTGTTTTTT. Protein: CASGGQGAGEKLFF.

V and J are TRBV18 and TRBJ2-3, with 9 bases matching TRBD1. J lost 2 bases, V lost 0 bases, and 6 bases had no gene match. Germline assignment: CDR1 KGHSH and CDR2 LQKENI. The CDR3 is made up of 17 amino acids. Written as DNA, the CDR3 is TGTGCCAGCTCACCACCGAGGGGACAGGGCAACACAGATACGCAGTATTTT. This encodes CASSPPRGQGNTDTQYF.

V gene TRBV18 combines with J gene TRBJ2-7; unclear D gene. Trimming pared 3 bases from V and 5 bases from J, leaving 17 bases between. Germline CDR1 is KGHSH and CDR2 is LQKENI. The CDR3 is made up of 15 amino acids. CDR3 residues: CASSPSEGYRDEQYF. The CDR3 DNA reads TGTGCCAGCTCACCCAGCGAAGGGTATCGAGACGAGCAGTACTTC.